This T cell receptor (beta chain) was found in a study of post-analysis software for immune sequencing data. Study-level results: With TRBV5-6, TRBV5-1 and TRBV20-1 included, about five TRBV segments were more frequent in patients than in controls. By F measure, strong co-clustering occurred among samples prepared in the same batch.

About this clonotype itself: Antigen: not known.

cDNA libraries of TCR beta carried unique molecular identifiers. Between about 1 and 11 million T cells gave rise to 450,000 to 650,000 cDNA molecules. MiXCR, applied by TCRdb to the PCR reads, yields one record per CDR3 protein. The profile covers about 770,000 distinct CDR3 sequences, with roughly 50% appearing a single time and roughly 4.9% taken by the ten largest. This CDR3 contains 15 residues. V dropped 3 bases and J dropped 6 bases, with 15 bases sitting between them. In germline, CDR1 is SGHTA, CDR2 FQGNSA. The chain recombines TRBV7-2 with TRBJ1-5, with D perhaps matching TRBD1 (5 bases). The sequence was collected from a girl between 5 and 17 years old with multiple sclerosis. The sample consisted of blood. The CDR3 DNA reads TGTGCCAGCAGCTTGGTGGGGGAGGTCGGTCAGCCCCAGCATTTT. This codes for CASSLVGEVGQPQHF.